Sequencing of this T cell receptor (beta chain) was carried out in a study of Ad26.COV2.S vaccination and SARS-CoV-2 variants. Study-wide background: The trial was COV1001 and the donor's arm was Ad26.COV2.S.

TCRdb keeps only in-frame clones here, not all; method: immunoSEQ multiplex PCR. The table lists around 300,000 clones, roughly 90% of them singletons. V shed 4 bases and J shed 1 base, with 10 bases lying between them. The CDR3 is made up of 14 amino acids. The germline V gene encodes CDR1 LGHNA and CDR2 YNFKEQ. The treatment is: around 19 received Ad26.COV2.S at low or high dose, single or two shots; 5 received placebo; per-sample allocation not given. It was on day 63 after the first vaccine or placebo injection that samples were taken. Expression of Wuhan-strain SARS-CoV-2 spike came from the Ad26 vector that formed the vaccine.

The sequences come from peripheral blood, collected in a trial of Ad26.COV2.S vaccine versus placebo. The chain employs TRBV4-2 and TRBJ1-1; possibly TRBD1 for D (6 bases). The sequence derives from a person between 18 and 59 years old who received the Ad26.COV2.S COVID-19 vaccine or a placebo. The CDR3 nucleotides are TGTGCCAGCAGCCCCCGGACAGCGAACACTGAAGCTTTCTTT. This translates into CASSPRTANTEAFF.